This TCR beta chain originates from a study of blood T cell repertoires in COVID-19. Study at large: Samples came from the United States, Italy and Spain, spanning acute and convalescent COVID-19. In each case, the material was cDNA or gDNA derived from T cells, B-cell-depleted T cells, or PBMCs.

As handled by the study authors: Quantification of nucleated cells was approximated via reference gene primer amplification. The table came from immunoSEQ multiplex PCR; TCRdb's copy has only in-frame clones and leaves some out. V and J calls and clone size are as listed in that table; D and trimming were resolved from the DNA. Here the sample spans more than 250,000 clones, about 90% being singletons. Germline CDR1 and CDR2: KGHSH and LQKENI. V was pared by 8 bases and J by 6 bases, with 7 bases of the junction left unmatched. This CDR3 is 15 amino acids long. The clonotype was recovered from a woman in her 30s who had recovered from COVID-19. Sequencing input: peripheral blood. The chain carries TRBV18 and TRBJ2-3, with 14 bases that match TRBD2. The CDR3 nucleotides are TGTGCCAGCCAGACTAGCGGGAGGGCCCTGGATACGCAGTATTTT. This sequence encodes CASQTSGRALDTQYF.